The T cell receptor beta chain under discussion was sequenced for a study of shared clonotypes between healthy human individuals. Trimming removed 2 bases at V and 3 bases at J, with 11 bases between. CDR1 and CDR2 (germline): MDHEN, SYDVKM. There are 14 residues in the CDR3. Method: immunoSEQ multiplex PCR; TCRdb's copy keeps in-frame clones and lacks some. The sample holds 2 million to 2.5 million clones, roughly 93% seen once. This clonotype was obtained from a man aged 18 to 35 in good health. Some clones in this sample may be carry-over from other donors' samples. V usage is TRBV28 and J usage is TRBJ2-7; a possible D gene is TRBD1 (7 bases). Sequencing was performed on naive CD4+ T cells from PBMCs. Documented subset: CD45RA+ positively selected. Here the CDR3 DNA reads TGTGCCAGCAGTTTACTCCAGGGGGGCTACGAGCAGTACTTC. Translation gives CASSLLQGGYEQYF.